What follows are 29 T cell receptor beta chains derived from one specimen sequenced in a study of CXCR3-negative and CXCR3-positive naive CD8 T cells. Study-wide results and limits: Hydrophobicity of TRB CDR3s was greater in CXCR3-positive naive cells than in CXCR3-negative naive cells.

Their antigen targets remain unknown. 5' RACE that incorporated UMI labels was used to prepare the TRB cDNA libraries. TCRdb re-called the 5' RACE reads and shows each CDR3 protein once, DNA omitted. The table lists 150,000 to 180,000 distinct CDR3 sequences. Sequenced sample: naive CXCR3+ CD8+ T cells from blood. Subset of the sample: CD45RO-CCR7+CD27+CD95- naive CD8+ T cells expressing CXCR3 (TNR3+). The receptors shown here come from a human donor in good health. Some clones in this sample may be carry-over from other donors' samples.

The CDR3 sequence: CASSHGGSVIAYNEQFF. The rearrangement links TRBV19 to TRBJ2-1; TCRdb lists TRBD1, though no DNA is available to test this call. This CDR3 is built from 17 residues. Germline-derived CDR1 and CDR2 are LNHDA and SQIVND (reference sequence).

V and J are TRBV14 and TRBJ2-7. This CDR3 has 14 amino acids. Germline V CDR1 and CDR2: SGHDN, FVKESK. CDR3 sequence: CASSQDHLSYEQYF.

The rearrangement uses TRBV14 and TRBJ2-7; no DNA is available, so the TRBD1 call from TCRdb remains unchecked. This CDR3 is 14 amino acids long. Germline V gene lookup returns CDR1 SGHDN and CDR2 FVKESK. The CDR3 loop is CASSRTGDTYEQYF.

The V gene is TRBV7-3, the J gene TRBJ2-7; TCRdb returns TRBD1, unconfirmable since there is no DNA. The CDR3 has 14 residues. Germline V CDR1 and CDR2: SGHTA, FQGTGA. The CDR3 is CASSLAGGSGEQYF.

The chain is built from TRBV28 and TRBJ2-1. CDR1 is MDHEN, CDR2 SYDVKM, per germline. This CDR3 comprises 14 residues. CDR3 protein: CASSLSRNYNEQFF.

This sequence joins TRBV4-1 and TRBJ2-6. Germline V gives CDR1 MGHRA, CDR2 YSYEKL. This CDR3 is built from 17 residues. CDR3 sequence: CASRRLGRSSGANVLTF.

The chain joins TRBV29-1 to TRBJ2-7; TCRdb reports TRBD1, a call that lacks DNA to check it against. Germline V lookup: CDR1 SQVTM, CDR2 ANQGSEA. The CDR3 is made up of 14 amino acids. The CDR3 sequence: CSVPGTGGAYEQYF.

CDR3 in amino acids: CSVETEGSDTQYF. The rearrangement joins TRBV29-1 to TRBJ2-3; TCRdb's D call of TRBD2 is untestable without DNA. Germline loops: CDR1 SQVTM, CDR2 ANQGSEA. This CDR3 has 13 amino acids.

The V and J genes are TRBV5-4 and TRBJ2-7. The CDR3 has 13 residues. Germline V gives CDR1 SGHNT, CDR2 YYREEE (reference sequence). The CDR3: CASSPGTTYEQYF.

V gene TRBV5-1 combines with J gene TRBJ2-4. The CDR3 contains 16 residues. CDR1 is SGHRS, CDR2 YFSETQ, per germline. CDR3 residues: CASSLEVSVGENIQYF.

The chain uses TRBV14 and TRBJ2-1; TCRdb's D gene call, TRBD2, goes unchecked for lack of DNA. The CDR3 is 16 amino acids. Germline V lookup: CDR1 SGHDN, CDR2 FVKESK. The chain's CDR3 is CASSPREAGGPGEQFF.

The V gene is TRBV19, the J gene TRBJ2-2; absent DNA, TCRdb's TRBD1 call cannot be checked. CDR3 length: 15 residues. CDR1 and CDR2 (germline): LNHDA, SQIVND (reference sequence). CDR3 in amino acids: CASSIGQGAFGELFF.

The chain joins TRBV29-1 to TRBJ1-1. The CDR3 loop spans 15 amino acids. CDR1 and CDR2 from the germline V gene are SQVTM and ANQGSEA. The CDR3 region is CSVGTGPYMNTEAFF. Filled out from reference TRBV29-1 and TRBJ1-1, the complete variable domain reads SAVISQKPSRDICQRGTSLTIQCQVDSQVTMMFWYRQQPGQSLTLIATANQGSEATYESGFVIDKFPISRPNLTFSTLTVSNMSPEDSSIYLCSVGTGPYMNTEAFFGQGTRLTVV.

The rearrangement links TRBV14 to TRBJ1-1. Germline-derived CDR1 and CDR2 are SGHDN and FVKESK. This CDR3 has 15 amino acids. The CDR3 region is CASSQESWGNTEAFF.

This chain joins TRBV7-2 and TRBJ2-7. Germline lookup yields CDR1 SGHTA and CDR2 FQGNSA. This CDR3 has 13 residues. CDR3 loop: CASSSSVAYEQYF.

The chain combines TRBV9 with TRBJ2-1. CDR1 and CDR2 from the germline V gene are SGDLS and YYNGEE. The CDR3 is made up of 14 amino acids. The CDR3 region is CASSVASGMDEQFF.

The chain has TRBV7-2 and TRBJ1-5; TCRdb indicates TRBD1, and absent DNA this call remains unverified. Germline V gives CDR1 SGHTA, CDR2 FQGNSA. The CDR3 length is 14 residues. CDR3 sequence reads: CASSAGVTVQPQHF. The whole variable domain, filled in from reference TRBV7-2 and TRBJ1-5, reads GAGVSQSPSNKVTEKGKDVELRCDPISGHTALYWYRQSLGQGLEFLIYFQGNSAPDKSGLPSDRFSAERTGGSVSTLTIQRTQQEDSAVYLCASSAGVTVQPQHFGDGTRLSIL.

This chain uses TRBV7-3 with TRBJ2-5; TCRdb reports TRBD1, a call that lacks DNA to check it against. There are 14 residues in the CDR3. Germline CDR1 SGHTA, CDR2 FQGTGA. CDR3 in amino acids: CASSPGAGQETQYF.

The V gene is TRBV20-1, the J gene TRBJ2-6; TCRdb selects TRBD1, and the lack of DNA leaves this call unchecked. Germline V lookup: CDR1 DFQATT, CDR2 SNEGSKA (reference sequence). There are 14 residues in the CDR3. This chain's CDR3 is CSAATGVRANVLTF.

The genes are TRBV6-5 and TRBJ2-3; as DNA is missing, the TRBD2 call by TCRdb cannot be tested. In germline, CDR1 is MNHEY, CDR2 SVGAGI. There are 17 residues in the CDR3. The CDR3 sequence is CASSYRWRERGTDTQYF.

The V call is TRBV5-6, the J call TRBJ2-1; TCRdb designates TRBD2, a call that cannot be tested without DNA. This CDR3 comprises 15 residues. Germline V gives CDR1 SGHDT, CDR2 YYEEEE. This CDR3 reads CASSGTSGFWNEQFF.

The chain recombines TRBV6-1 with TRBJ2-1; TCRdb gives TRBD2 as the D gene, but with no DNA this cannot be confirmed. This CDR3 is 15 amino acids long. Germline V lookup: CDR1 MNHNS, CDR2 SASEGT. The CDR3 here is CASSEAASGGNEQFF.

The gene calls are TRBV15 and TRBJ2-3; TCRdb reports TRBD2, a call that lacks DNA to check it against. The CDR3 has 17 residues. CDR1 LNHNV and CDR2 YYDKDF come from the germline V gene (reference sequence). Here the CDR3 reads CATSREIAGETGDTQYF.

The chain links TRBV27 to TRBJ2-1; without DNA, the TCRdb call of TRBD2 cannot be checked. The germline gives CDR1 MNHEY, CDR2 SMNVEV (reference sequence). There are 13 residues in the CDR3. The CDR3 region is CASSAQEGGEQFF.

V is TRBV7-9 and J is TRBJ1-4. Germline V gene lookup returns CDR1 SEHNR and CDR2 FQNEAQ (reference sequence). The CDR3 has 16 amino acids. The CDR3 here is CASSSNPVATNEKLFF.

The chain uses TRBV19 and TRBJ1-2. Germline values: CDR1 LNHDA, CDR2 SQIVND (reference sequence). The CDR3 has 15 amino acids. The CDR3 protein is CASSIKLLANYGYTF.

The chain has TRBV7-9 and TRBJ2-7; no DNA is available, so the TRBD1 call from TCRdb remains unchecked. The CDR3 has 13 residues. Germline V gene data show CDR1 as SEHNR and CDR2 as FQNEAQ (reference sequence). CDR3 in amino acids: CASSIPTEYEQYF.

The chain uses TRBV21-1 and TRBJ2-7. TRBV21-1 constitutes a pseudogene. CDR3 length: 12 amino acids. CDR3 sequence: CASSNPNYEQYF.

The CDR3 spells CASSTAYGYTF. The chain has TRBV12-3 or TRBV12-4 and TRBJ1-2. This CDR3 has 11 residues.